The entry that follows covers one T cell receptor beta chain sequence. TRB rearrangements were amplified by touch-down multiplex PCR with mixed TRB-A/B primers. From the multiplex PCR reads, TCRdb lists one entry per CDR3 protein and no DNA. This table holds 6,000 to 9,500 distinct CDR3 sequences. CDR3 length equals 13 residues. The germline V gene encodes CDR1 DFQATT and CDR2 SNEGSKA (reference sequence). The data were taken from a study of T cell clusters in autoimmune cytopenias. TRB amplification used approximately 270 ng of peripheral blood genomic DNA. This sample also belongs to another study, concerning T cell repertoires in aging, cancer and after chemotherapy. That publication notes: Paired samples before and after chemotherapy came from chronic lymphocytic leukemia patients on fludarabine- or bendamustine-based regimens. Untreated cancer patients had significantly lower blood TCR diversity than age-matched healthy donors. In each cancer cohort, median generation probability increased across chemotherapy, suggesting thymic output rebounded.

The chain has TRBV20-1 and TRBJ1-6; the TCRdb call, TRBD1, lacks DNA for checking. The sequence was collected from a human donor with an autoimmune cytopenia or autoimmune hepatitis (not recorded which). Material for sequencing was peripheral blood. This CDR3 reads CRPPNFVNSPLHF.